This is a list of T cell receptor beta chains from one sample in a study of tumor-infiltrating lymphocytes in primary liver carcinoma. TCRdb re-called the multiplex PCR reads through MiXCR, storing one row per CDR3 protein. Of 100,000 to 150,000 distinct CDR3 sequences in the sample, around two thirds are singletons; the top ten hold 9.3%. Source material: liver tumor tissue from sampling region 1. The receptors were sampled from a woman in her sixties with primary liver carcinoma and hepatitis B virus infection. Both conserved end residues are part of each CDR3. A D gene is named only where the DNA matches it firmly. Clone size is shown for a subset of rows, as once, few, many or a class of expanded clone.

>TRBJ2-1|TRBV5-1|many|NA
CASSQSRDPIYAYNEQFF
TGCGCCAGCAGCCAGAGTCGGGACCCCATCTACGCCTACAATGAGCAGTTCTTC
>TRBJ2-1|TRBV11-2|NA|NA
CASNLDQQGIVYYEQLF
TGTGCCAGCAACTTAGATCAACAGGGTATAGTCTACTATGAGCAGCTCTTC
>TRBJ2-7|TRBV13|NA|NA
CPSSPPPQGYYYEQYF
TGTCCCAGCAGCCCCCCTCCTCAGGGCTACTACTACGAGCAGTACTTC
>TRBJ1-3|TRBV10-3|NA|TRBD1
CAVSGGRSGNTIYF
TGTGCCGTATCAGGGGGCCGCTCTGGAAACACCATATATTTT
>TRBJ2-3|TRBV7-9|NA|NA
CASSLEGLTDTQYF
TGTGCCAGCAGCTTAGAGGGGTTGACAGATACGCAGTATTTT
>TRBJ2-3|TRBV11-2|many|NA
CASSLFGGSGTDTQYF
TGTGCCAGCAGCTTGTTTGGGGGTTCGGGGACAGATACGCAGTATTTT
>TRBJ2-2|TRBV5-1|NA|NA
CASSPKLPNTGELFF
TGCGCCAGCAGCCCCAAGCTTCCGAACACCGGGGAGCTGTTTTTT
>TRBJ1-2|TRBV21-1|once|NA
CASSTHEANYGYTF
TGTGCCAGCAGCACCCACGAGGCCAACTATGGCTACACCTTC
>TRBJ2-7|TRBV28|many|NA
CASSLSWGTRSYEQYF
TGTGCCAGCAGTTTATCTTGGGGGACCCGGTCCTACGAGCAGTACTTC
>TRBJ1-6|TRBV7-9|NA|TRBD1
CASMGTTGGNSPLHF
TGTGCCAGCATGGGGACCACAGGGGGGAATTCACCCCTCCACTTT
>TRBJ2-5|TRBV6-5|NA|NA
CASRSTPRRDTKETQYF
TGTGCCAGCCGATCTACCCCGAGGCGCGACACTAAAGAGACCCAGTACTTC
>TRBJ2-2|TRBV18|few|TRBD2
CASSPLLGAGVTGELFF
TGTGCCAGCTCACCACTCTTAGGAGCGGGAGTCACCGGGGAGCTGTTTTTT
>TRBJ2-2|TRBV11-3|once|NA
CASSLQRAAGELFF
TGTGCCAGTAGCTTACAGCGGGCTGCCGGGGAGCTGTTTTTT
>TRBJ1-1|TRBV11-2|medium-sized|TRBD1
CASSLTRGRAEAFF
TGTGCCAGCAGCTTAACCAGGGGGCGAGCTGAAGCTTTCTTT
>TRBJ2-6|TRBV5-5|few|NA
CASSPDGHSGANVLTF
TGTGCCAGCAGCCCCGACGGCCACTCTGGGGCCAACGTCCTGACTTTC
>TRBJ2-2|TRBV4-2|NA|NA
CASSLSGFGNTGELLF
TGTGCCAGCAGCCTGTCTGGGTTTGGGAACACCGGGGAGCTGCTTTTT
>TRBJ2-1|TRBV11-2|once|NA
CASNIHSGLLNRNEQFF
TGTGCCAGCAACATTCATTCGGGACTCCTTAATAGGAATGAGCAGTTCTTC
>TRBJ2-7|TRBV11-2|NA|NA
CDSSPEVSTYEQYF
TGTGACAGCAGTCCGGAGGTGAGCACCTACGAGCAGTACTTC
>TRBJ2-1|TRBV4-1|NA|TRBD2
CASCQATGGSYNEQFF
TGCGCCAGCTGCCAAGCCACGGGGGGCTCCTACAATGAGCAGTTCTTC
>TRBJ2-3|TRBV12-3/TRBV12-4|medium-sized|TRBD1
CASSIRQGGTDTQYF
TGTGCCAGCAGTATCCGACAGGGTGGCACAGATACGCAGTATTTT
>TRBJ2-7|TRBV11-2|once|NA
CASSASGTVCYEQYF
TGTGCCAGCAGCGCGAGTGGCACAGTATGCTACGAGCAGTACTTC
>TRBJ2-2|TRBV11-2|NA|TRBD2
CASTHRPSGTGELFF
TGTGCTAGCACGCACAGGCCTAGCGGAACCGGGGAGCTGTTTTTT
>TRBJ2-1|TRBV7-9|NA|NA
CASSLVGRGLPGNGQFF
TGTGCCAGCAGCTTAGTCGGGCGGGGGCTCCCCGGGAATGGGCAGTTCTTC
>TRBJ1-1|TRBV4-1|many|NA
CASSQEGSPLMSVNTEAFF
TGCGCCAGCAGCCAAGAGGGATCCCCCCTGATGTCAGTGAACACTGAAGCTTTCTTT
>TRBJ1-5|TRBV6-1|NA|NA
CVSCEDGGSNQPQHF
TGTGTCAGCTGTGAAGACGGAGGGAGCAATCAGCCCCAGCATTTT
>TRBJ2-7|TRBV5-6|NA|NA
CASSSRIVGSYEQYF
TGTGCCAGCAGCTCCCGGATAGTGGGCTCCTACGAGCAGTACTTT
>TRBJ2-2|TRBV5-6|few|TRBD2
CASSRRVSGKVGELFF
TGTGCCAGCAGCCGGCGTGTTAGCGGGAAAGTCGGGGAGCTGTTTTTT
>TRBJ1-2|TRBV5-1|NA|NA
CASSLGRGDGYTF
TGCGCCAGCAGCTTGGGCCGGGGCGATGGCTACACCTTC